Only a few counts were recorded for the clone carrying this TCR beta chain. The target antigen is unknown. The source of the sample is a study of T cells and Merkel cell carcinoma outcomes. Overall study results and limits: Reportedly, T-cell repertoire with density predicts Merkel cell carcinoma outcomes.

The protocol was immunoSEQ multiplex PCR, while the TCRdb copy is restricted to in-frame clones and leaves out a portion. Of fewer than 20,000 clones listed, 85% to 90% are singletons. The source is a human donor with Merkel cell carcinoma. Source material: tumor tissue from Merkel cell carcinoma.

CDR3 in amino acids: CASSSDAGGYNEQFF. The CDR3 bases are TGTGCCAGCAGCTCCGACGCGGGAGGTTACAATGAGCAGTTCTTC. The genes are TRBV7-2 and TRBJ2-1; 8 bases map to TRBD2. Germline lookup yields CDR1 SGHTA and CDR2 FQGNSA. CDR3 length: 15 amino acids. The junction had 6 bases not matched to a gene; V was cut back by 4 bases and J by 4 bases.